The 21 T cell receptor beta chains below all came from one sample that was sequenced in a study of post-analysis software for immune sequencing data. Findings of the study overall: When patients were compared with controls, 4 or 5 TRBV segments were more frequent, TRBV5-6, TRBV5-1 and TRBV20-1 among them.

Their cognate antigens are unknown. Prepared TCR beta cDNA libraries contained unique molecular identifiers. TCRdb reprocessed the PCR reads with MiXCR, giving one entry per CDR3 protein. The top ten hold over 9% of the sample, which has some 700,000 distinct CDR3 sequences, over 45% seen once. Input material: blood. These receptors were collected from a girl aged 2 to 9 with multiple sclerosis.

V is TRBV12-3 or TRBV12-4 and J is TRBJ2-5; D is uncertain. The CDR3 loop spans 14 amino acids. V dropped 6 bases and J dropped 5 bases, with 16 bases sitting between them. The CDR3 DNA sequence: TGTGCCAGCAGCCGTACAGCAGTGAAGGAGACCCAGTACTTC. It is translated as CASSRTAVKETQYF.

V is TRBV5-4 and J is TRBJ2-5; TRBD2 agrees at 12 bases. J gave up 4 bases and V 4 bases, and 5 bases lay outside the gene matches. The CDR3 spans 15 residues. CDR1 is SGHNT and CDR2 is YYREEE in the germline V gene (reference sequence). Here the CDR3 reads CASSELAGGGETQYF. As DNA, the CDR3 is TGTGCCAGCAGCGAACTAGCGGGGGGCGGAGAGACCCAGTACTTC.

The gene calls are TRBV12-3 or TRBV12-4 and TRBJ2-1; possibly TRBD1 for D (5 bases). The CDR3 consists of 13 residues. V dropped 0 bases and J dropped 9 bases, with 9 bases sitting between them. The CDR3 DNA sequence: TGTGCCAGCAGTTTAGCCGGACATCTTGAGCAGTTCTTC. This encodes CASSLAGHLEQFF.

The gene calls are TRBV29-1 and TRBJ2-1; TRBD2 is a possible D gene (5 bases). V lost 6 bases and J 8 bases, leaving 14 bases between the germline ends. The CDR3 totals 12 residues. CDR1 and CDR2 from the germline V gene are SQVTM and ANQGSEA. The CDR3 nucleotides read TGCAGCGTGATGTATGGGGAGTATGAGCAGTTCTTC. This sequence encodes CSVMYGEYEQFF.

In this sample, this clonotype turned up a few times. This sequence joins TRBV6-2 or TRBV6-3 and TRBJ2-5; TRBD2 matches at 7 bases. Unmatched junction bases numbered 5, after V lost 8 bases and J lost 8 bases. The CDR3 contains 11 residues. Germline V gene lookup returns CDR1 MNHEY and CDR2 SVGEGT. The CDR3 nucleotides are TGTGCCAGCCACACGGGGGGAACCCAGTACTTC. Amino acids: CASHTGGTQYF.

The chain employs TRBV20-1 and TRBJ2-1; 10 positions agree with TRBD2. This CDR3 is 16 amino acids long. V was clipped by 0 bases and J by 8 bases; unmatched bases: 10. CDR1 and CDR2 (germline): DFQATT, SNEGSKA (reference sequence). The CDR3: CSARDQASGREDEQFF. In DNA form, the CDR3 reads TGCAGTGCTAGAGATCAGGCTAGCGGGAGAGAGGATGAGCAGTTCTTC.

The CDR3 region is CASTLSGELYNEQFF. The CDR3 nucleotides read TGTGCCAGCACTTTGAGCGGGGAGCTTTACAATGAGCAGTTCTTC. The chain has TRBV6-2 or TRBV6-3 and TRBJ2-1; TRBD2 agrees at 7 bases. The J segment lost 4 bases and the V segment lost 7 bases, leaving 10 bases of the junction unmatched. CDR1 and CDR2 (germline): MNHEY, SVGEGT. The CDR3 runs 15 residues.

The chain links TRBV9 to TRBJ2-3; 9 bases map to TRBD1. The J segment lost 2 bases and the V segment lost 4 bases, leaving 11 bases of the junction unmatched. Looked up from germline, CDR1 is SGDLS and CDR2 is YYNGEE. CDR3 length: 17 amino acids. CDR3 protein: CASSITGTGSDTDTQYF. The CDR3 nucleotides are TGTGCCAGCAGCATCACCGGGACAGGGTCTGACACAGATACGCAGTATTTT.

The sample holds one count of this clonotype. The J gene is TRBJ1-2, the V gene TRBV10-3; perhaps TRBD1 as D (5 bases). There are 13 residues in the CDR3. Germline loops: CDR1 ENHRY, CDR2 SYGVKD. Trimming removed 3 bases from V and 3 bases from J, with 8 bases in between. CDR3 nucleotide sequence: TGTGCCATCAGTGAAGGGGTTGACTATGGCTACACCTTC. Translating gives CAISEGVDYGYTF.

The chain recombines TRBV11-2 with TRBJ2-7; a weak D match, TRBD2 (6 bases). V was pared by 5 bases and J by 5 bases, with 22 bases between. Germline V gives CDR1 SGHAT, CDR2 FQNNGV. This CDR3 comprises 16 residues. The CDR3 loop reads CASSLRRDPRDDEQYF. The DNA for the CDR3 is TGTGCCAGCAGCCTCAGGCGGGACCCGAGGGACGACGAGCAGTACTTC. Full variable domain (missing parts from reference TRBV11-2 and TRBJ2-7): EAGVAQSPRYKIIEKRQSVAFWCNPISGHATLYWYQQILGQGPKLLIQFQNNGVVDDSQLPKDRFSAERLKGVDSTLKIQPAKLEDSAVYLCASSLRRDPRDDEQYFGPGTRLTVT.

This clonotype was counted between two and nine times. The CDR3 sequence: CASSRYPDSTLYNEQFF. In DNA form, the CDR3 reads TGTGCCAGCAGCAGATACCCGGACAGTACCCTCTACAATGAGCAGTTCTTC. This chain uses TRBV7-2 with TRBJ2-1; perhaps TRBD1 as D (6 bases). CDR1 is SGHTA and CDR2 is FQGNSA in the germline V gene. V lost 5 bases to trimming and J lost 3 bases, with 20 bases between them. The CDR3 contains 17 residues.

The CDR3 coding sequence is TGTGCCAGCAGTGTTACAGCTAATGGCTACACCTTC. This translates into CASSVTANGYTF. The chain carries TRBV2 and TRBJ1-2, with D unclear. The CDR3 consists of 12 residues. The germline gives CDR1 SNHLY, CDR2 FYNNEI. The V gene lost 4 bases and the J gene lost 6 bases, with 9 bases spanning the gap.

The V gene is TRBV5-1, the J gene TRBJ2-5, with 8 bases identical to TRBD2. V lost 0 bases and J lost 5; bases outside the gene matches: 9. Germline V gene lookup returns CDR1 SGHRS and CDR2 YFSETQ. The length of the CDR3 is 16 residues. In DNA, the CDR3 is TGCGCCAGCAGCTTGGGAATGGCGGGAGGTAGCGAGACCCAGTACTTC. This translates into CASSLGMAGGSETQYF.

The CDR3 region has the DNA TGTGCCAGCAGCTTAGTGAATTACGGCTCCTACGAGCAGTACTTC. It specifies CASSLVNYGSYEQYF. V is TRBV7-9 and J is TRBJ2-7; D uncertain. This CDR3 spans 15 amino acids. Germline-derived CDR1 and CDR2 are SEHNR and FQNEAQ (reference sequence). Trimming shortened V by 1 base and J by 0 bases, and 10 bases separated the two germline ends. Complete variable domain (other parts from reference TRBV7-9 and TRBJ2-7): DTGVSQNPRHKITKRGQNVTFRCDPISEHNRLYWYRQTLGQGPEFLTYFQNEAQLEKSRLLSDRFSAERPKGSFSTLEIQRTEQGDSAMYLCASSLVNYGSYEQYFGPGTRLTVT.

This chain connects TRBV28 to TRBJ2-3, with 9 bases aligning to TRBD2. The J segment lost 1 base and the V segment lost 3 bases, leaving 8 bases of the junction unmatched. CDR3 size: 17 residues. The germline V gene has CDR1 MDHEN and CDR2 SYDVKM. The CDR3 reads CASSFSPGLAGTDTQYF. CDR3 in DNA: TGTGCCAGCAGTTTTAGCCCGGGACTAGCAGGCACAGATACGCAGTATTTT.

The chain recombines TRBV6-6 with TRBJ2-7; 9 bases fit TRBD2. Near its end, the DNA agrees better with TRBJ2-5, so the J call may be wrong. This CDR3 region has 16 residues. CDR1 is MNHNY, CDR2 SVGAGI, per germline (reference sequence). CDR3 bases: TGTGCCAGCAGTTCTGCTAGCGGGACCTTCGGGGAGACCCAGTACTTC. Residues: CASSSASGTFGETQYF.

The table lists this clonotype with a count of one. This chain connects TRBV29-1 to TRBJ2-7; D is unresolved. Germline CDR1 is SQVTM and CDR2 is ANQGSEA. The V gene lost 7 bases and the J gene lost 2 bases, with 12 bases spanning the gap. The CDR3 is made up of 12 amino acids. CDR3 bases: TGCAGCGAACAAATCCAAACCTACGAGCAGTACTTC. Encoded protein: CSEQIQTYEQYF.

In its sample, this clonotype was seen a few times. The chain employs TRBV9 and TRBJ2-5, with TRBD1 matching 7 bases. Looked up from germline, CDR1 is SGDLS and CDR2 is YYNGEE. The CDR3 is made up of 15 amino acids. V dropped 5 bases and J dropped 0; count of bases not matched to a gene: 7. The CDR3 loop is CASSPGGPYQETQYF. The CDR3 bases are TGTGCCAGCAGTCCAGGGGGTCCGTACCAAGAGACCCAGTACTTC.

The chain recombines TRBV12-3 or TRBV12-4 with TRBJ2-1; D not resolved. Trimming took 5 bases from V and 0 from J, leaving 17 bases between them. The length of the CDR3 is 17 residues. CDR3 amino acids: CASSPPLGSPSYNEQFF. The DNA of the CDR3 is TGTGCCAGCAGTCCACCCCTAGGGTCGCCCTCCTACAATGAGCAGTTCTTC.

J is TRBJ1-3 and V is TRBV6-5, with D perhaps matching TRBD1 (6 bases). The V end was cut by 6 bases, the J end by 4 bases, with 19 bases between. The CDR3 is 16 residues long. Germline V gives CDR1 MNHEY, CDR2 SVGAGI. The CDR3 region has the DNA TGTGCCAGCAGCTCATACAGGGCGACTGGAGGAAACACCATATATTTT. It yields the protein CASSSYRATGGNTIYF.

This chain joins TRBV6-5 and TRBJ1-2; D unclear. This CDR3 is built from 13 residues. Germline CDR1 MNHEY, CDR2 SVGAGI. The ends were cut back, 2 bases at V and 4 bases at J, with 8 bases in the middle. DNA for the CDR3: TGTGCCAGCAGTTACGACGACCGCTATGGCTACACCTTC. Encoded protein: CASSYDDRYGYTF.